Sequencing of this TCR beta chain was carried out in a study of T cells after yellow fever vaccination. The V end was cut by 0 bases, the J end by 9 bases, with 6 bases between. The germline gives CDR1 LGHDT, CDR2 YNNKEL (reference sequence). The CDR3 extends over 12 amino acids. One entry per CDR3 protein results from TCRdb running MiXCR on the 5' RACE reads. Counted here are roughly 500,000 distinct CDR3 sequences, roughly a fifth occurring once; the ten biggest clones make up approximately 14%. This clonotype was seen a handful of times. The TCR sequence derives from a young man who received the YFV17D yellow fever vaccine. V and J are TRBV3-1 and TRBJ2-4, with D unresolved. This sample comprised PBMCs, obtained 15 days after the yellow fever booster vaccination. DNA of the CDR3: TGTGCCAGCAGCCAAGACGATCGCATTCAGTACTTC. Its translation: CASSQDDRIQYF. The full variable domain, its missing parts supplied by reference TRBV3-1 and TRBJ2-4, is DTAVSQTPKYLVTQMGNDKSIKCEQNLGHDTMYWYKQDSKKFLKIMFSYNNKELIINETVPNRFSPKSPDKAHLNLHINSLELGDSAVYFCASSQDDRIQYFGAGTRLSVL.